This T cell receptor (beta chain) was identified during a study of long-term antiretroviral therapy in people with HIV. Study context: The 2015 immediate-ART recommendation was preceded by the earliest samples by about a decade.

The assay used was immunoSEQ (version v3.0), run at survey level. The assay was immunoSEQ multiplex PCR, and TCRdb's table has in-frame clones only and misses some. The sample lists approximately 23,000 clones; approximately 84% were seen once. The CDR3 consists of 15 residues. V gave up 6 bases and J gave up 5 bases; unmatched junction bases: 9. Germline V gives CDR1 LGHNA, CDR2 YNFKEQ. Study outcomes and limitations: Pre-ART expanded TRB clones stayed dominant throughout, though often decreasing after ART.

As concerns this clone: Its antigen remains unknown.

The gene calls are TRBV4-2 and TRBJ2-1; TRBD2 agrees at 8 bases. The TCR originated in a young man with HIV. Here the sequenced sample was unsorted PBMCs, taken roughly 5.7 years after starting antiretroviral therapy. The CDR3 protein is CASRSLAGGHNEQFF. The CDR3 DNA sequence: TGTGCCAGCAGGTCCCTGGCGGGAGGTCACAATGAGCAGTTCTTC.